The 14 T cell receptor beta chains below come from one sample, sequenced in a study of cytomegalovirus exposure and HLA in healthy donors listed by TCRdb under 2017. Receptors were amplified or captured by the immunoSEQ multiplex PCR assay. Imported from immuneACCESS, the table was reduced by TCRdb to in-frame sequences with V and J called. These copies leave out some clones; in studies compared against another copy, an unresolved V gene accounts for under half, and the cause of the remainder is not known. The sample includes about 120,000 clones, with roughly nine tenths observed a single time. Together, the top ten hold around 1.2% of the sample. Sequencing was carried out using PBMCs. Every receptor here comes from a young woman in good health and CMV-seronegative.

This clone was seen once. This sequence joins TRBV11-3 and TRBJ2-1; 9 nucleotides match TRBD1. In germline, CDR1 is SGHNT, CDR2 YENEEA. Trimming removed 0 bases from V and 1 base from J; junction bases left unmatched: 4. The CDR3 covers 17 residues. The CDR3 DNA sequence: TGTGCCAGCAGCTTAGATCTGGGACAGGGTTCCTACAATGAGCAGTTCTTC. It translates to CASSLDLGQGSYNEQFF.

The chain couples TRBV5-1 to TRBJ1-2; 7 nucleotides line up with TRBD1. The CDR3 loop spans 16 amino acids. V shed 5 bases and J 7 bases; nucleotides not matched to a gene: 17. Germline CDR1 reads SGHRS; CDR2 reads YFSETQ. This CDR3 reads CASRPPETGRECGYTF. CDR3 DNA sequence: TGCGCCAGCAGACCCCCTGAGACAGGGCGTGAGTGTGGCTACACCTTC.

This chain uses TRBV27 with TRBJ2-7; 7 nucleotides line up with TRBD2. The V gene's germline CDR1 is MNHEY and CDR2 SMNVEV (reference sequence). This CDR3 is built from 15 residues. V lost 5 bases to trimming and J lost 0 bases; unmatched junction nucleotides: 7. Written as DNA, the CDR3 is TGTGCCAGCAGTCGTTTGTCTAGCGGCTCCTACGAGCAGTACTTC. Translation gives CASSRLSSGSYEQYF.

The chain has TRBV15 and TRBJ2-1; tentatively, D is TRBD2 (6 bases). Trimming shortened V by 3 bases and J by 3 bases, and 9 bases separated the two germline ends. This CDR3 has 14 residues. CDR1 and CDR2 from the germline V gene are LNHNV and YYDKDF (reference sequence). The CDR3 nucleotides are TGTGCCACCAGCAGGCGGGGCAGCTACAATGAGCAGTTCTTC. This gives the protein CATSRRGSYNEQFF.

This clone was found a few times. The rearrangement uses TRBV10-1 and TRBJ2-6; 8 bases align to TRBD2. The V segment lost 10 bases and the J segment 0 bases; nucleotides outside the gene matches: 8. The CDR3 loop spans 16 amino acids. CDR1 is WNHNN and CDR2 is SYGVQD in the germline V gene (reference sequence). This CDR3 is CATGGDGISGANVLTF. The CDR3 DNA reads as TGCGCCACCGGGGGGGACGGAATCTCTGGGGCCAACGTCCTGACTTTC.

The chain recombines TRBV4-1 with TRBJ1-4; 7 bases line up with TRBD1. CDR1 MGHRA and CDR2 YSYEKL come from the germline V gene. V lost 0 bases to trimming and J lost 7 bases; unmatched junction nucleotides: 8. The CDR3 length is 16 residues. CDR3 sequence reads: CASSQDPDRTAEKLFF. CDR3 in DNA: TGCGCCAGCAGCCAAGACCCGGACAGGACGGCTGAAAAACTGTTTTTT.

This chain links TRBV6-5 with TRBJ1-5; D not certain. Germline CDR1 is MNHEY and CDR2 is SVGAGI. The CDR3 spans 13 residues. The germline V and J ends were trimmed by 8 bases and 0 bases, with 8 bases remaining between them. CDR3 residues: CASRVDSNQPQHF. CDR3 in DNA: TGTGCCAGCCGGGTTGATAGCAATCAGCCCCAGCATTTT.

This rearrangement joins TRBV5-1 to TRBJ1-4, with D possibly TRBD1 on 6 matching bases. V lost 1 base, J lost 3 bases, and 7 bases lay in between. The CDR3 has 14 amino acids. In germline, CDR1 is SGHRS, CDR2 YFSETQ. The CDR3 nucleotides read TGCGCCAGCAGCTTGCGGACAGCTAATGAAAAACTGTTTTTT. It codes for CASSLRTANEKLFF.

The chain joins TRBV19 to TRBJ2-1; possibly TRBD2 for D (5 bases). The CDR3 has 16 residues. Germline V gene data show CDR1 as LNHDA and CDR2 as SQIVND (reference sequence). V dropped 4 bases and J dropped 2 bases, with 15 bases sitting between them. The CDR3 DNA sequence: TGTGCCAGTAGTAAGGGAGCGGACCCCCCCTACAATGAGCAGTTCTTC. Residues: CASSKGADPPYNEQFF.

V and J are TRBV30 and TRBJ2-1; D unclear. V was cut by 0 bases and J by 10 bases, with 7 bases left in between. CDR1 GTSNPN and CDR2 SVGIG come from the germline V gene (reference sequence). The CDR3 is made up of 11 amino acids. The CDR3, as DNA: TGTGCCTGGAGTGTATCCCAGGAGCAGTTCTTC. As protein: CAWSVSQEQFF.

For the CDR3, the DNA is TGTGCCAGCAGCCTTGACACAGGCACTGAAGCTTTCTTT. Protein: CASSLDTGTEAFF. The chain couples TRBV5-6 to TRBJ1-1, with a tentative D call TRBD1 (5 bases). The CDR3 covers 13 residues. Per germline, CDR1 SGHDT and CDR2 YYEEEE. The germline V and J ends were trimmed by 4 bases and 4 bases, with 11 bases remaining between them. The whole variable domain, remainder taken from reference TRBV5-6 and TRBJ1-1, is DAGVTQSPTHLIKTRGQQVTLRCSPKSGHDTVSWYQQALGQGPQFIFQYYEEEERQRGNFPDRFSGHQFPNYSSELNVNALLLGDSALYLCASSLDTGTEAFFGQGTRLTVV.

This chain links TRBV6-1 with TRBJ2-7; TRBD1 might be the D (6 bases). Trimming shortened V by 3 bases and J by 6 bases, and 9 bases separated the two germline ends. CDR3 length: 12 amino acids. Germline CDR1 reads MNHNS; CDR2 reads SASEGT. CDR3 loop: CASSDRTAEQYF. CDR3 in DNA: TGTGCCAGCAGTGATAGGACAGCCGAGCAGTACTTC.

The rearrangement uses TRBV27 and TRBJ1-1; tentative D call: TRBD1 (6 bases). CDR3 length: 13 residues. Germline V gene data show CDR1 as MNHEY and CDR2 as SMNVEV (reference sequence). V lost 3 bases and J lost 10, with 15 bases in between. In DNA form, the CDR3 reads TGTGCCAGCAGTTTCTACAGGGAATCCGGAGCTTTCTTT. It yields the protein CASSFYRESGAFF.

This sequence joins TRBV5-1 and TRBJ2-1; D is perhaps TRBD2 (6 bases). V lost 6 bases and J lost 8, with 18 bases in between. The CDR3 runs 14 residues. Germline V lookup: CDR1 SGHRS, CDR2 YFSETQ. CDR3 nucleotide sequence: TGCGCCAGCACCTTTCGGGGAGCGGGCGATGAGCAGTTCTTC. It specifies CASTFRGAGDEQFF.